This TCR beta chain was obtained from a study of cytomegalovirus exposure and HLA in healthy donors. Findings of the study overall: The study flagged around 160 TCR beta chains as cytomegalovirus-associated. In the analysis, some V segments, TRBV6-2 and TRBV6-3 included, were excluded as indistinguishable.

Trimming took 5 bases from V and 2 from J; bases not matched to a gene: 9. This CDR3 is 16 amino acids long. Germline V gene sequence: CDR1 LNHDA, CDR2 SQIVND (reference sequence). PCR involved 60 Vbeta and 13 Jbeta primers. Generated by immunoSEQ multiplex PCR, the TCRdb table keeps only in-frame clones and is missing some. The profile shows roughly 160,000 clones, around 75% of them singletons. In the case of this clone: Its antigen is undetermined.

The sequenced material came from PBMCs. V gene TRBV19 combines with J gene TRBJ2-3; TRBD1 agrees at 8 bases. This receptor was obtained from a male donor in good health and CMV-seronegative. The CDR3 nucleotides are TGTGCCAGTAGTGGCCTCAGACAGGGGTACACAGATACGCAGTATTTT. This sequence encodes CASSGLRQGYTDTQYF. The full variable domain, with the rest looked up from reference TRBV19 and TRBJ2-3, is DGGITQSPKYLFRKEGQNVTLSCEQNLNHDAMYWYRQDPGQGLRLIYYSQIVNDFQKGDIAEGYSVSREKKESFPLTVTSAQKNPTAFYLCASSGLRQGYTDTQYFGPGTRLTVL.